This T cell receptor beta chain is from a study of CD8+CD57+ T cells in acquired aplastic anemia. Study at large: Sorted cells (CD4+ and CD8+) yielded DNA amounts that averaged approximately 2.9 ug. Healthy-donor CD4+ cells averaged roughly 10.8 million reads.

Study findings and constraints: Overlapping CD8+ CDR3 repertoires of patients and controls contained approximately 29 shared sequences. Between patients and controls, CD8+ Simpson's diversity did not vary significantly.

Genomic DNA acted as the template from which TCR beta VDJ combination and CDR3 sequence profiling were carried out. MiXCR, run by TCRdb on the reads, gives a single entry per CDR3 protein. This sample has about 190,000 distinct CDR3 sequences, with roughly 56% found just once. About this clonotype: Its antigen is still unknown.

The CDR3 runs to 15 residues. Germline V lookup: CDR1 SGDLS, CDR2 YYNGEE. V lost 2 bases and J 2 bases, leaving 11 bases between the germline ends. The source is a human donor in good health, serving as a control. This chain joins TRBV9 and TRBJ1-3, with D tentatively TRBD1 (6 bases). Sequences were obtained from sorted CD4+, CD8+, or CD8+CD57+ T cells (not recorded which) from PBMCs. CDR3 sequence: CASSVGGRTGNTIYF. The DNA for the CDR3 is TGTGCCAGCAGCGTGGGGGGCCGGACTGGAAACACCATATATTTT.